The 18 T cell receptor beta chains in this list originate from one sample, sequenced in a study of T cell responses to AZD1222 COVID-19 vaccine. Profiling relied on immunoSEQ multiplex PCR, and the TCRdb table lists in-frame clones only, not all of them. The table lists over 100,000 clones, approximately 86% of them singletons. Source: peripheral blood, taken on day 0 of AZD1222 vaccination. These receptor sequences come from an adult in good health.

In DNA form, the CDR3 reads TGTGCCAGCAGCGGGGCGGGTAGTGGCGGGGTCACAGATACGCAGTATTTT. As protein: CASSGAGSGGVTDTQYF. V gene TRBV5-5 combines with J gene TRBJ2-3, with D possibly matching TRBD2 (6 bases). Trimming removed 4 bases at V and 2 bases at J, with 20 bases between. Germline V lookup: CDR1 SGHKS, CDR2 YYEKEE (reference sequence). The CDR3 sequence is 17 residues long.

The V gene is TRBV7-8, the J gene TRBJ2-5; TRBD2 aligns across 8 bases. The CDR3 sequence is 15 residues long. Germline CDR1 is SGHVS and CDR2 is FQNEAQ. V was clipped by 5 bases and J by 5 bases; unmatched bases: 10. DNA for the CDR3: TGTGCCAGCAGCCGAGGGACTAGTTTCTCGGAGACCCAGTACTTC. This gives the protein CASSRGTSFSETQYF.

This clone was observed once. The chain is built from TRBV18 and TRBJ2-3; 12 bases agree with TRBD1. The V segment lost 2 bases and the J segment 6 bases; nucleotides outside the gene matches: 3. The length of the CDR3 is 15 residues. Germline V gene sequence: CDR1 KGHSH, CDR2 LQKENI. CDR3 nucleotide sequence: TGTGCCAGCTCACCAGGGACAGGGGGCTGGGATACGCAGTATTTT. This gives the protein CASSPGTGGWDTQYF.

This chain links TRBV3-1 (or the pseudogene TRBV3-2) with TRBJ2-7; no firm D call. V lost 1 base and J 2 bases, leaving 9 bases between the germline ends. The germline CDR1 and CDR2 sequences are LGHDT and YNNKEL (reference sequence). There are 14 residues in the CDR3. The CDR3 DNA sequence: TGTGCCAGCAGCCAAGTCTTTGATGCCTACGAGCAGTACTTC. Its translation is CASSQVFDAYEQYF.

The V and J genes are TRBV10-2 and TRBJ2-3; no firm D call. CDR3 length: 14 amino acids. Per germline, CDR1 WSHSY and CDR2 SAAADI. Trimming left V 7 bases short and J 2 bases short, with 13 bases between. Here the CDR3 reads CASNSRAITDTQYF. CDR3 sequence (DNA): TGCGCCAGCAACTCAAGGGCGATCACAGATACGCAGTATTTT.

The chain carries TRBV9 and TRBJ2-1; TRBD2 might be the D (5 bases). The CDR3 totals 14 residues. Germline values: CDR1 SGDLS, CDR2 YYNGEE. V was shortened by 3 bases and J by 8 bases, with 15 bases between the two germline ends. The DNA for the CDR3 is TGTGCCAGCAGCGCCCTAACTAGTAGCGATGAGCAGTTCTTC. It translates to CASSALTSSDEQFF.

This clone was recorded only once. This rearrangement joins TRBV24-1 to TRBJ2-3; 8 nucleotides match TRBD2. Germline trimming cut 5 bases from V and 1 base from J; bases unmatched to any gene: 1. Germline-derived CDR1 and CDR2 are KGHDR and SFDVKD. CDR3 length: 14 residues. The CDR3 loop is CATSGREGTDTQYF. The DNA for the CDR3 is TGTGCCACCAGTGGGCGGGAGGGCACAGATACGCAGTATTTT.

The gene calls are TRBV14 and TRBJ2-1, with 8 bases that match TRBD2. The length of the CDR3 is 22 residues. CDR1 SGHDN and CDR2 FVKESK come from the germline V gene. The V segment lost 4 bases and the J segment 0 bases; nucleotides outside the gene matches: 23. DNA of the CDR3: TGTGCCAGCAGCCCTGGTCCCGAAGCAGGGCTAGCGGGCGCGAGCTCCTACAATGAGCAGTTCTTC. It translates to CASSPGPEAGLAGASSYNEQFF.

This chain connects TRBV19 to TRBJ1-2; D unresolved. Between the trimmed V and J ends, which lost 7 bases and 0 bases, there was a span of 9 bases. The length of the CDR3 is 13 residues. Germline V gene data show CDR1 as LNHDA and CDR2 as SQIVND (reference sequence). The CDR3 DNA follows: TGTGCCAGTAAGCACTCTCCTAACTATGGCTACACCTTC. Translation gives CASKHSPNYGYTF. The full variable domain, its missing parts supplied by reference TRBV19 and TRBJ1-2, is DGGITQSPKYLFRKEGQNVTLSCEQNLNHDAMYWYRQDPGQGLRLIYYSQIVNDFQKGDIAEGYSVSREKKESFPLTVTSAQKNPTAFYLCASKHSPNYGYTFGSGTRLTVV.

V and J are TRBV9 and TRBJ2-1; D possibly matches TRBD1 or TRBD2 (6 bases each). The V end was cut by 6 bases, the J end by 0 bases, with 13 bases between. Germline assignment: CDR1 SGDLS and CDR2 YYNGEE. This CDR3 has 15 residues. CDR3 DNA: TGTGCCAGCACCCTGGGGGGCAGCTCCTACAATGAGCAGTTCTTC. Residues: CASTLGGSSYNEQFF.

The count of this clone is one. This chain uses TRBV18 with TRBJ2-2; D might be TRBD2 (5 bases). The germline gives CDR1 KGHSH, CDR2 LQKENI. The CDR3 length is 16 residues. V was cut by 1 base and J by 3 bases, with 12 bases left in between. The CDR3 nucleotides read TGTGCCAGCTCACCACAGGACCGGACTTACACCGGGGAGCTGTTTTTT. This translates into CASSPQDRTYTGELFF.

The V call is TRBV6-5, the J call TRBJ1-1; the D gene is possibly TRBD1 (6 bases). Deletions cut 6 bases from V and 1 base from J, with 15 bases between. The CDR3 consists of 15 residues. CDR1 and CDR2 (germline): MNHEY, SVGAGI. DNA of the CDR3: TGTGCCAGCAGCCTTACGGGACAAAAGAACACTGAAGCTTTCTTT. Its translation is CASSLTGQKNTEAFF.

The rearrangement joins TRBV6-4 to TRBJ1-5, with D tentatively TRBD1 (6 bases). The V and J ends lost 6 bases and 6 bases respectively, with 18 bases between them. Germline values: CDR1 MRHNA, CDR2 SNTAGT. The CDR3 contains 15 residues. The CDR3 here is CASRTRGRGGQPQHF. The CDR3 DNA reads TGTGCCAGCAGGACACGGGGGCGAGGAGGTCAGCCCCAGCATTTT.

The chain combines TRBV6-4 with TRBJ1-1; possible D gene TRBD1, 5 bases. V was cut by 11 bases and J by 4 bases, with 17 bases left in between. The CDR3 loop spans 13 amino acids. Germline V CDR1 and CDR2: MRHNA, SNTAGT. In DNA, the CDR3 is TGTGCCCAGTTTGGGGGTCGGCTCACTGAAGCTTTCTTT. It encodes CAQFGGRLTEAFF.

This rearrangement joins TRBV19 to TRBJ2-3, with unresolved D. Deletions cut 1 base from V and 2 bases from J, with 16 bases between. The CDR3 consists of 17 residues. From germline, CDR1 is LNHDA and CDR2 SQIVND (reference sequence). CDR3 nucleotides: TGTGCCAGTAGTATAGTCACCCTATATCGAAACACAGATACGCAGTATTTT. Residues: CASSIVTLYRNTDTQYF.

V and J are TRBV9 and TRBJ2-3; D not certain. The CDR3 spans 11 residues. V shed 3 bases and J shed 5 bases, with 4 bases lying between them. Germline CDR1 SGDLS, CDR2 YYNGEE. The CDR3 sequence: CASSELDTQYF. The DNA of the CDR3 is TGTGCCAGCAGCGAATTAGATACGCAGTATTTT.

The count of this clone is one. The V call is TRBV11-1, the J call TRBJ2-5; D is uncertain. Trimming stripped 1 base from V and 2 bases from J, with 8 bases between. CDR1 and CDR2 (germline): SGHAT, FQDESV (reference sequence). This CDR3 is 14 amino acids long. CDR3 amino acids: CASSLGFLQETQYF. The CDR3, as DNA: TGTGCCAGCAGCTTAGGGTTCCTACAAGAGACCCAGTACTTC.

The chain couples TRBV30 to TRBJ2-2; 11 bases agree with TRBD2. With 5 bases clipped from V and 4 bases from J, the junction kept 6 bases outside the gene matches. Germline V gene sequence: CDR1 GTSNPN, CDR2 SVGIG (reference sequence). This CDR3 spans 15 amino acids. The CDR3 DNA is TGTGCCTGGGACGGGACTAGCGGAATCACCGGGGAGCTGTTTTTT. Translating it yields CAWDGTSGITGELFF.